These T cell receptor beta chains were read from a single sample in a study of metastatic and nonmetastatic thyroid tumors. TCRdb re-called the PCR reads with MiXCR. The sample lists roughly 50,000 clones; approximately 20% were seen once. Input material: blood. These receptors came from a male donor with papillary thyroid cancer or a benign thyroid nodule (not recorded which). Some clones in this sample may be carry-over from other donors' samples. Both conserved end residues are part of each CDR3. Each record gives: V gene, J gene, clone size, D gene, CDR3 length, CDR3 protein, CDR3 DNA. The D gene is left open where the match is weak. Expanded clones get a size class; other rows say once, few or many, or leave the size out.

>TRBV12-3/TRBV12-4|TRBJ1-1|-|-|14
CASSFWVMNTESFF
TGTGCCAGCAGTTTTTGGGTAATGAACACTGAATCTTTCTTT
>TRBV9|TRBJ1-2|-|-|14
CASSVEGQAYGYTF
TGTGCCAGCAGCGTAGAAGGTCAGGCCTATGGCTACACCTTC
>TRBV6-2/TRBV6-3|TRBJ2-4|many|TRBD2|14
CASSPSGRAGIQYF
TGTGCCAGCAGCCCCAGCGGGAGGGCGGGTATTCAGTACTTC
>TRBV20-1|TRBJ2-1|once|-|19
CSAEPWWGGALGSYNEQFF
TGCAGTGCAGAACCCTGGTGGGGGGGCGCTTTGGGCTCCTACAATGAGCAGTTCTTC
>TRBV9|TRBJ2-3|few|TRBD2|15
CASSVEGGSRDTQYF
TGTGCCAGCAGCGTAGAGGGCGGGAGTAGGGATACGCAGTATTTT
>TRBV7-8|TRBJ1-1|many|-|11
CASSLESEAFF
TGTGCCAGCAGCTTAGAGTCTGAAGCTTTCTTT
>TRBV12-3/TRBV12-4|TRBJ2-2|many|-|14
CASSIDRNTGELFF
TGTGCCAGCAGTATCGACAGAAACACCGGGGAGCTGTTTTTT
>TRBV11-3|TRBJ2-7|-|-|15
CASSPEGAGANEQYF
TGTGCCAGCAGCCCCGAAGGGGCAGGCGCCAACGAGCAGTACTTC
>TRBV5-1|TRBJ2-1|many|TRBD2|16
CASSYSPTSGSNEQFF
TGCGCCAGCAGCTATTCCCCGACTAGCGGGAGTAATGAGCAGTTCTTC
>TRBV5-1|TRBJ2-1|many|-|15
CASSLGDSSYNEQFF
TGCGCCAGCAGCTTGGGGGACTCTAGCTACAATGAGCAGTTCTTC
>TRBV28|TRBJ1-1|-|TRBD1|16
CASSFLRQGTNTEAFF
TGTGCCAGCAGTTTTCTCCGACAGGGGACGAACACTGAAGCTTTCTTT
>TRBV4-2|TRBJ1-6|many|-|17
CASSPSRRLRGNSPLHF
TGTGCCAGCAGCCCGTCCCGTCGGCTCCGAGGGAATTCACCCCTCCACTTT
>TRBV10-1|TRBJ2-3|-|TRBD2|17
CASSDRGASGGPDTQYF
TGCGCCAGCAGTGATCGAGGGGCTAGCGGGGGCCCAGATACGCAGTATTTT
>TRBV5-6|TRBJ2-5|many|-|14
CASSLVGVGETQYF
TGTGCCAGCAGCTTGGTGGGGGTTGGAGAGACCCAGTACTTC
>TRBV10-3|TRBJ2-7|-|-|14
CAISESERTYEQYF
TGTGCCATCAGTGAATCCGAACGTACCTACGAGCAGTACTTC
>TRBV25-1|TRBJ1-1|-|-|15
CASSEYAVGNTEAFF
TGTGCCAGCAGTGAATACGCAGTTGGTAACACTGAAGCTTTCTTT
>TRBV7-9|TRBJ1-2|once|-|15
CASSLGVSADYGYTF
TGTGCCAGCAGCTTGGGGGTTTCGGCGGACTATGGCTACACCTTC
>TRBV6-2/TRBV6-3|TRBJ1-2|few|-|12
CASRRPAGGYTF
TGTGCCAGCAGGAGACCGGCGGGTGGCTACACCTTC
>TRBV30|TRBJ1-3|-|TRBD1|13
CAWSFTGGRTIYF
TGTGCCTGGAGCTTCACAGGGGGAAGGACCATATATTTT
>TRBV27|TRBJ2-4|-|-|15
CASSSPWQGKNIQYF
TGTGCCAGCAGTTCCCCGTGGCAGGGGAAAAACATTCAGTACTTC
>TRBV6-1|TRBJ2-2|many|TRBD1|16
CASSEVSGTGPGELFF
TGTGCCAGCAGTGAAGTTTCAGGGACAGGGCCCGGGGAGCTGTTTTTT
>TRBV6-1|TRBJ1-1|few|-|16
CASSELSGWRDTEAFF
TGTGCCAGCAGTGAATTGTCGGGGTGGCGGGACACTGAAGCTTTCTTT
>TRBV6-1|TRBJ1-5|many|TRBD1|18
CASSEGGQGGNSNQPQHF
TGTGCCAGCAGTGAAGGAGGGCAGGGGGGAAATAGCAATCAGCCCCAGCATTTT
>TRBV29-1|TRBJ2-7|many|TRBD1|13
CSVEQGVSYEQYF
TGCAGCGTTGAACAGGGGGTTTCCTACGAGCAGTACTTC